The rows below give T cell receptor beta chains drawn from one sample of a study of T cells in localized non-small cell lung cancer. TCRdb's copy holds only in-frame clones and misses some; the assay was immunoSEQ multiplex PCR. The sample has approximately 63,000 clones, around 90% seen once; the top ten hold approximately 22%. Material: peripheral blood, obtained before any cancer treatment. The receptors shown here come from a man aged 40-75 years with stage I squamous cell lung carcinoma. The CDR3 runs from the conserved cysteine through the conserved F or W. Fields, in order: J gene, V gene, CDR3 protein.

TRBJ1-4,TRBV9,CASSPHRAGATNEKLFF
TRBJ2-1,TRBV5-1,CASSAKLAGGVDEQFF
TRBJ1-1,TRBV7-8,CASSSQPNTEAFF
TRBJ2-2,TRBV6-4,CASSSRGSGNTGELFF
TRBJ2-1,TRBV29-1,CSVNGGVKFF
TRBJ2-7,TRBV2,CASRQRLGLRMDEQYF
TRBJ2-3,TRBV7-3,CASSPRGLAGGDTDTQYF
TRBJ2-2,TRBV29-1,CSVSDLVDTGELFF
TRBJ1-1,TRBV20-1,CSAGGGFEAFF
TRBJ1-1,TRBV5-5,CASSLGGGAEEAFF
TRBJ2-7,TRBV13,CASSPLGGYEQYF
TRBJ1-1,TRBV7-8,CASSLSTGGNTEAFF
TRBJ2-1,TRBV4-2,CASSPGLAGVIGFF
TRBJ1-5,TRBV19,CASSIAGFQGTQHF
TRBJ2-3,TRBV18,CASSPEQSSTDTQYF
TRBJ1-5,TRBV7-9,CASSLGQGSNQPQHF
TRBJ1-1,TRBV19,CASSNPRTEVYTEAFF
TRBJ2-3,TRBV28,CASSLGFDTQYF
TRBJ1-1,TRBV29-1,CSVARLGEAFF
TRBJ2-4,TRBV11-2,CASSLSPLSPNIQYF
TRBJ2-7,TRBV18,CASSRRAGVDEQYF
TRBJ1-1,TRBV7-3,CASSFAGTDEAFF
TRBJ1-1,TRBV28,CASSSDTEAFF
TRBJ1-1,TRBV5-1,CASTETGGATEAFF
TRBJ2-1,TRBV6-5,CASSYSSGYNEQFF
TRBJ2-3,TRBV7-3,CASSLNQAVDTQYF
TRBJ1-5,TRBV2,CASAQSNQPQHF
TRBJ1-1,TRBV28,CASKGNTEAFF
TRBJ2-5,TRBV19,CASQGDGETQYF
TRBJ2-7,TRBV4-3,CASSQSFSGRNSYEQYF